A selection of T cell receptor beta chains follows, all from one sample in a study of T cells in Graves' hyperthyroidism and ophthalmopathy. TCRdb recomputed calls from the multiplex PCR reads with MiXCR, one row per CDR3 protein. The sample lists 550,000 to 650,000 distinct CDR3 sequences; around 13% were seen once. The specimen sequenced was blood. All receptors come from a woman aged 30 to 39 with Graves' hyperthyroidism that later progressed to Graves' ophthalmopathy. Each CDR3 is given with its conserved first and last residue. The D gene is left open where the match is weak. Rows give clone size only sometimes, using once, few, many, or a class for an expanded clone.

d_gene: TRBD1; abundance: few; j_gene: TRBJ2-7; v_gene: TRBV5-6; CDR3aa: CASSLQGYGQYF; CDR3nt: TGTGCCAGCAGCTTACAGGGGTACGGGCAGTACTTC
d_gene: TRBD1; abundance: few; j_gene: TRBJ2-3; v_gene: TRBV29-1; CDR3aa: CSVEEGPGRQGVEYF; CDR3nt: TGCAGCGTTGAAGAGGGGCCCGGGCGACAGGGAGTAGAGTATTTT
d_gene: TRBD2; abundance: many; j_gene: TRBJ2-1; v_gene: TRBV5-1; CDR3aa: CASSSGTSGRADNEQFF; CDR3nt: TGCGCCAGCAGCTCCGGGACTAGCGGGAGGGCCGACAATGAGCAGTTCTTC
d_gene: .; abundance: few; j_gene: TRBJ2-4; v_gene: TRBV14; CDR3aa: CASSQDSPDIQYF; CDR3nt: TGTGCCAGCAGCCAAGATTCACCGGACATTCAGTACTTC
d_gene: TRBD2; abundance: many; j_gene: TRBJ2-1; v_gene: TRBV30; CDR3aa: CAWSGGTSNYNEQFF; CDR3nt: TGTGCCTGGAGTGGAGGGACTAGCAACTACAATGAGCAGTTCTTC
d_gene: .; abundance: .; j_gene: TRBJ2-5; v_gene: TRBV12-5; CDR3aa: CASGTGLPQETQYF; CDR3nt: TGTGCTAGTGGGACCGGACTCCCCCAAGAGACCCAGTACTTC
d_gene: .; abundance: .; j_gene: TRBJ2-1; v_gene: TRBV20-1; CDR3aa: CSASSGGVGDEQFF; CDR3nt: TGCAGTGCTAGCTCCGGGGGAGTCGGCGATGAGCAGTTCTTC
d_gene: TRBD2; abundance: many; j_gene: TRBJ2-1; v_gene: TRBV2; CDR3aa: CASSGQSGRGNEQFF; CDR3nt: TGTGCCAGCAGTGGTCAGAGCGGGAGGGGGAATGAGCAGTTCTTC
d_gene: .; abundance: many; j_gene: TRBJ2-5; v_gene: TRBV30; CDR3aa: CAWSVRGTGVETQYF; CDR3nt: TGTGCCTGGAGTGTACGGGGGACTGGGGTTGAGACCCAGTACTTC
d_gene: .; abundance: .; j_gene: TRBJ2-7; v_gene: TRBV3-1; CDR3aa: CASSPGHSSYEQYF; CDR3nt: TGTGCCAGCAGCCCGGGACATAGCTCCTACGAGCAGTACTTC
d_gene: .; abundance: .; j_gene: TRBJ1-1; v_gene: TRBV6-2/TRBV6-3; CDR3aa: CASSYGGEWTEAFF; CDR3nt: TGTGCCAGCAGTTACGGCGGGGAATGGACTGAAGCTTTCTTT
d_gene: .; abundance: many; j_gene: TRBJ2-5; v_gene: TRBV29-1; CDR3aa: CSVRGGHQETQYF; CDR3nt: TGCAGTGTGAGGGGGGGTCACCAAGAGACCCAGTACTTC
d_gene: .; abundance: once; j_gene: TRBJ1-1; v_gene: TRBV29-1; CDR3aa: CSVPDEFMNTEAFF; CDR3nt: TGCAGCGTCCCGGACGAATTCATGAACACTGAAGCTTTCTTT
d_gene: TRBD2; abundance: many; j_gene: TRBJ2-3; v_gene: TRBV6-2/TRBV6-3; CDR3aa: CASRRLAGESTDTQYF; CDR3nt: TGTGCCAGCAGGCGACTAGCGGGAGAGTCCACAGATACGCAGTATTTT
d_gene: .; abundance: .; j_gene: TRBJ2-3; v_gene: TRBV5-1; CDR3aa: CASRSGSGTDTRYF; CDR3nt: TGCGCCAGCAGGTCCGGGAGCGGCACAGATACGCGGTATTTT
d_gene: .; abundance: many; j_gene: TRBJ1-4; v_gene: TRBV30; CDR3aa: CAWSVKRADANEKLFF; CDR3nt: TGTGCCTGGAGTGTAAAGCGGGCGGACGCTAATGAAAAACTGTTTTTT
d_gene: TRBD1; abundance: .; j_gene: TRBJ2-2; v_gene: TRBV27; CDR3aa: CASSSGTDTGELFF; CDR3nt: TGTGCCAGCAGCTCTGGGACAGACACCGGGGAGCTGTTTTTT
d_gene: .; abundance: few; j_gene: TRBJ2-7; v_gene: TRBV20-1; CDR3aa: CSARVHYSSYEQYF; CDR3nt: TGCAGTGCTAGAGTGCATTACAGCTCCTACGAGCAGTACTTC
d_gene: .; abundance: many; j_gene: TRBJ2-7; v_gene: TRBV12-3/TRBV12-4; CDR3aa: CASSPRTGSSYEQYF; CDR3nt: TGTGCCAGCAGTCCCCGGACGGGGAGCTCCTACGAGCAGTACTTC
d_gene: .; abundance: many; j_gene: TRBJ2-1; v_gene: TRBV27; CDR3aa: CASSLSGRRTPYNEQFF; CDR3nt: TGTGCCAGCAGTTTATCTGGGAGGCGGACTCCTTACAATGAGCAGTTCTTC
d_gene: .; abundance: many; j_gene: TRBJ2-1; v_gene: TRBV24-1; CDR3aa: CATSASEGFYNEQFF; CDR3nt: TGTGCCACCAGTGCTAGCGAGGGGTTCTACAATGAGCAGTTCTTC
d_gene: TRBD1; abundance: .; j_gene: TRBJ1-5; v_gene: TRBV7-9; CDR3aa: CASSAEDRDNQPQHF; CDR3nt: TGTGCCAGCAGCGCGGAGGACAGGGATAATCAGCCCCAGCATTTT
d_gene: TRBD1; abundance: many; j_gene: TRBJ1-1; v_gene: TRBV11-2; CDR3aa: CASRTTGGNTEAFF; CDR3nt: TGTGCCAGCAGAACAACAGGGGGGAACACTGAAGCTTTCTTT
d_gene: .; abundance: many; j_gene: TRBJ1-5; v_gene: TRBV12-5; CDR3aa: CASGLVLGGLGQGHNSNQPQHF; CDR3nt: TGTGCTAGTGGTTTGGTGTTAGGTGGTCTAGGTCAAGGGCATAATAGCAATCAGCCCCAGCATTTT
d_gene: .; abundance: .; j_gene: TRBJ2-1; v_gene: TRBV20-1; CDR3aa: CSASEAGKANEQFF; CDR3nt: TGCAGTGCTAGTGAGGCAGGGAAGGCCAATGAGCAGTTCTTC
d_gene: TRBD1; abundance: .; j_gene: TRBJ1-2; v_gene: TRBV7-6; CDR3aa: CASSLVSEGTGGAYGYTF; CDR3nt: TGTGCCAGCAGCTTAGTCAGCGAGGGGACAGGGGGCGCCTATGGCTACACCTTC
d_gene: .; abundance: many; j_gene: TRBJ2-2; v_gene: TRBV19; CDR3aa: CASNLEAANTGELFF; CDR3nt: TGTGCCAGTAACTTGGAGGCCGCGAACACCGGGGAGCTGTTTTTT
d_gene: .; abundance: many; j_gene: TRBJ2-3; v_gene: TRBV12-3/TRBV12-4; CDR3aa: CASSPRYHTDTQYF; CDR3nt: TGTGCCAGCAGTCCCAGGTATCACACAGATACGCAGTATTTT
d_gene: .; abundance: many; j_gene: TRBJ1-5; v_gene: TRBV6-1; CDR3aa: CASSEGVGLRVDRPQHF; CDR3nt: TGTGCCAGCAGTGAAGGGGTCGGCTTGCGGGTCGATCGGCCCCAGCATTTT
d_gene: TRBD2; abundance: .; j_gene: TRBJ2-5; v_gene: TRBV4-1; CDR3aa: CASSSGLANQETQYF; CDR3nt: TGCGCCAGCAGCTCGGGACTAGCAAACCAAGAGACCCAGTACTTC
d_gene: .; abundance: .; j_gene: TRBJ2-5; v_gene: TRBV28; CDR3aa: CASTRRGRTQYF; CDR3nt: TGTGCCAGCACCCGACGGGGTAGGACCCAGTACTTC
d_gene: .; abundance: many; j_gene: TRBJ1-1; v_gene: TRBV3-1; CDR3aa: CASSQEIVRGTEAFF; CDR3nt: TGTGCCAGCAGCCAAGAAATAGTGAGGGGCACTGAAGCTTTCTTT
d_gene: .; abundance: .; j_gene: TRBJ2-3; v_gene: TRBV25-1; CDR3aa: CASSEGSTSTDTQYF; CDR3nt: TGTGCCAGCAGTGAAGGTAGTACTAGCACAGATACGCAGTATTTT
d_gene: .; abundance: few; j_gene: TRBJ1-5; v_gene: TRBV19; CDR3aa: CASSRDNQPQHF; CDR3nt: TGTGCCAGTAGTAGGGACAATCAGCCCCAGCATTTT
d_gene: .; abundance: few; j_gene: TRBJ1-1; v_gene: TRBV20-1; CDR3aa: CSARTSGVLNTEAFF; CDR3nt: TGCAGTGCTAGGACTTCTGGGGTCTTGAACACTGAAGCTTTCTTT